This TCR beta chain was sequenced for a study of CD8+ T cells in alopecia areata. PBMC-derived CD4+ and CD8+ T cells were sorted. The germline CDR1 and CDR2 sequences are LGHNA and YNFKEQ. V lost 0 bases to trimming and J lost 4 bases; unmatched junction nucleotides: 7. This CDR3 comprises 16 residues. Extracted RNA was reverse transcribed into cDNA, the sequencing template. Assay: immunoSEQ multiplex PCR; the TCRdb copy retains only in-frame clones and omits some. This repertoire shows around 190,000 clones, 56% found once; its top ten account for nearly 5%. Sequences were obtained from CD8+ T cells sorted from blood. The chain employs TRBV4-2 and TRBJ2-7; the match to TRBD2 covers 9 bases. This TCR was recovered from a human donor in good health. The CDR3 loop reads CASSQEGVAGAYEQYF. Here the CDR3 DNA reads TGTGCCAGCAGCCAAGAAGGAGTAGCGGGGGCTTACGAGCAGTACTTC.